One and the same sample provided the 4 T cell receptor beta chains below, sequenced in a study of post-analysis software for immune sequencing data. Study outcomes and limitations: Controls showed lower frequencies than patients for roughly five TRBV segments, and TRBV5-6, TRBV5-1 and TRBV20-1 were among these.

Unique molecular identifiers were carried by the TCR beta cDNA libraries. In TCRdb, the PCR reads were re-called with MiXCR into one record per CDR3 protein. The sample lists roughly 730,000 distinct CDR3 sequences, 25% to 30% occurring once. These TCRs are of unknown antigen specificity. Input material: blood. The receptor source for this set is a girl aged 5-17 years with multiple sclerosis.

J is TRBJ2-7 and V is TRBV7-8; D gene unclear. Germline V gives CDR1 SGHVS, CDR2 FQNEAQ. This CDR3 has 14 residues. Trimming stripped 5 bases from V and 2 bases from J, with 13 bases between. The CDR3 sequence: CASSPGSVPYEQYF. The CDR3 DNA reads TGTGCCAGCAGCCCCGGTTCAGTCCCCTACGAGCAGTACTTC.

There are a few counts of this clonotype. V and J are TRBV11-2 and TRBJ1-1; tentatively, D is TRBD1 (5 bases). CDR3 length equals 13 residues. Looked up from germline, CDR1 is SGHAT and CDR2 is FQNNGV. Trimming removed 1 base at V and 7 bases at J, with 10 bases between. CDR3 in amino acids: CASSLGGAGEAFF. DNA for the CDR3: TGTGCCAGCAGCTTAGGAGGGGCGGGTGAAGCTTTCTTT.

This clonotype was detected ten times or more. The CDR3 coding sequence is TGTGCCAGCAGCTGGACCGGGACTAGTGCCAATGAGCAGTTCTTC. It yields the protein CASSWTGTSANEQFF. The rearrangement joins TRBV5-6 to TRBJ2-1; 8 nucleotides line up with TRBD2. CDR3 size: 15 residues. Germline V CDR1 and CDR2: SGHDT, YYEEEE. V dropped 3 bases and J dropped 6; count of bases not matched to a gene: 8.

This clonotype has at least ten counts. The V gene is TRBV20-1, the J gene TRBJ2-3; perhaps TRBD2 as D (6 bases). V was cut by 8 bases and J by 6 bases, with 15 bases left in between. Germline assignment: CDR1 DFQATT and CDR2 SNEGSKA (reference sequence). This CDR3 is built from 12 residues. In nucleotides, the CDR3 is TGCAGTTCGGGGGTCCCCCCCGATACGCAGTATTTT. The encoded protein is CSSGVPPDTQYF.